A selection of T cell receptor beta chains follows, all from one sample in a study of PD-1 blockade in classical Hodgkin lymphoma. Generated by immunoSEQ multiplex PCR, the TCRdb table keeps only in-frame clones and is missing some. The top ten clones hold 0.22% of a sample with 30,000 to 40,000 clones, around 89% of them seen once. Material for sequencing was CD4+ T cells from blood. The receptors originated from a human donor with classical Hodgkin lymphoma. CDR3s include the opening cysteine and the closing phenylalanine or tryptophan. A D gene is named only where the DNA matches it firmly. A clone size is listed for some rows: how often the clone was seen (once, few, many), or a class if it is expanded.

j_gene,v_gene,d_gene,abundance,CDR3nt,CDR3aa
TRBJ2-1,TRBV29-1,.,.,TGCAGCGCCGACAGCCACAATGAGCAGTTCTTC,CSADSHNEQFF
TRBJ2-5,TRBV4-1,TRBD2,.,TGCGCCAGCACTTGGACTAGCGGGGGGGCTGGGGAGACCCAGTACTTC,CASTWTSGGAGETQYF
TRBJ2-1,TRBV10-3,.,.,TGTGCCATCAATAGCGGCCTGTACAATGAGCAGTTCTTC,CAINSGLYNEQFF
TRBJ1-5,TRBV29-1,.,.,TGCAGCGTTGAAGAAGCAGCGGCCCAGCATTTT,CSVEEAAAQHF
TRBJ1-2,TRBV11-3,TRBD1,.,TGTGCCAGCAGCCCCAGGGGGGGGTTTTCCGTTAACTATGGCTACACCTTC,CASSPRGGFSVNYGYTF
TRBJ1-3,TRBV10-2,.,few,TGCGCCAGCAGTGACTCCCCCTACACCATATATTTT,CASSDSPYTIYF
TRBJ2-2,TRBV7-2,.,.,TGTGCCAGCAGCTTATTAGGGGCGAACACCGGGGAGCTGTTTTTT,CASSLLGANTGELFF
TRBJ2-3,TRBV5-1,.,.,TGCGCCAGCAGCGGTACTAGTGGCGTTTTTGATACGCAGTATTTT,CASSGTSGVFDTQYF
TRBJ1-1,TRBV7-3,.,.,TGTGCCAGCAGCCGATACGCGACAGGAGAAGCTTTCTTT,CASSRYATGEAFF
TRBJ2-3,TRBV5-4,TRBD2,.,TGTGCCAGCAGCTTGGATCGAGGCGGGGGGGGGACAGATACGCAGTATTTT,CASSLDRGGGGTDTQYF
TRBJ2-3,TRBV27,.,.,TGTGCCAGCAGTTTTATATTATCAGATACGCAGTATTTT,CASSFILSDTQYF